The next 5 T cell receptor beta chains were all read from a single sample in a study of read filtering for tumor transcriptome and immune sequencing. From approximately 400 ng of RNA, a library with molecular barcoded alpha/delta and beta/gamma adaptors was made. TCRdb redid the calling of the reads with MiXCR, one entry per CDR3 protein. The sample shows about 57,000 distinct CDR3 sequences, roughly 19% of them seen only once. The sample was a population of CD138-negative cells sorted from bone marrow. Receptor source: a donor at least 40 years old with multiple myeloma.

Note on this clonotype: Given a much more abundant clone one base away, this may be a read error. The CDR3 sequence is CSVHGTSGEGELSF. CDR3 DNA: TGCAGCGTCCACGGGACTAGCGGGGAGGGGGAGCTGTCTTTT. The rearrangement joins TRBV29-1 to TRBJ2-2; 13 nucleotides match TRBD2. This CDR3 contains 14 residues. Per the germline V gene, CDR1 is SQVTM and CDR2 is ANQGSEA.

On this clonotype itself: It may be a read error: a sequence one base away is much more abundant. The chain uses TRBV7-9 and TRBJ1-1, with D possibly matching TRBD1 (5 bases). V was pared by 2 bases and J by 4 bases, with 11 bases between. This CDR3 region has 14 residues. Germline CDR1 SEHNR, CDR2 FQNEAQ (reference sequence). DNA for the CDR3: TGTGCCAGCAGCTTACGGGGCGACAGCACTGAAGCTTTCTTT. As protein: CASSLRGDSTEAFF.

Many counts were recorded for this clonotype. The J gene is TRBJ1-2, the V gene TRBV28; 9 bases fit TRBD1. This CDR3 is built from 13 residues. The J segment lost 7 bases and the V segment lost 6 bases, leaving 6 bases of the junction unmatched. CDR1 MDHEN and CDR2 SYDVKM come from the germline V gene. This CDR3 reads CASRIQGASGYTF. The CDR3 region has the DNA TGTGCCAGCAGGATACAGGGGGCATCTGGCTACACCTTC.

The gene calls are TRBV30 and TRBJ2-2, with D maybe TRBD2 (6 bases). This CDR3 contains 16 residues. The V gene's germline CDR1 is GTSNPN and CDR2 SVGIG (reference sequence). V lost 3 bases to trimming and J lost 4 bases, with 18 bases between them. CDR3 residues: CAWRMESRGLTGELFF. DNA of the CDR3: TGTGCCTGGAGAATGGAAAGCCGGGGACTCACCGGGGAGCTGTTTTTT.

For the CDR3, the DNA is TGTGCCAGCAGCTCGCCTAGTGAGCGCAACACCGGGGAGCTGTTTTTT. Its translation: CASSSPSERNTGELFF. The chain links TRBV7-9 to TRBJ2-2; D ambiguous. Germline V gives CDR1 SEHNR, CDR2 FQNEAQ (reference sequence). The CDR3 has 16 residues. Trimming removed 4 bases from V and 2 bases from J, with 14 bases in between.